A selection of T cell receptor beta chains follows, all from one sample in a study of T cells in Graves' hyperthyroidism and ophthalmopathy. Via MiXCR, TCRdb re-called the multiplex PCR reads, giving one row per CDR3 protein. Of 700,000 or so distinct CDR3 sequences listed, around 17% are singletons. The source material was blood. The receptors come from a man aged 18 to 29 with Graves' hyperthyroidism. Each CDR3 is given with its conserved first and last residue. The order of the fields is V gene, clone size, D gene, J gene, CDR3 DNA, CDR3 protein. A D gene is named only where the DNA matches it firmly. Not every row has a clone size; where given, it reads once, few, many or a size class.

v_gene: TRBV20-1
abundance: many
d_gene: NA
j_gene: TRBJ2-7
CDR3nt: TGCAGCCCAAAAGTGGCAGGGATTGACGAGCAGTACTTC
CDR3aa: CSPKVAGIDEQYF

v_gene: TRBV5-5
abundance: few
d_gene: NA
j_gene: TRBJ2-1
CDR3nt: TGTGCCAGCAGCTTGGTCGGACTACACAATGAGCAGTTCTTC
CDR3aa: CASSLVGLHNEQFF

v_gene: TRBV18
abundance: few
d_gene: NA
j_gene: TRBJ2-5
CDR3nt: TGTGCCAGCTCATTTACGAGACAAGAGACCCAGTACTTC
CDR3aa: CASSFTRQETQYF

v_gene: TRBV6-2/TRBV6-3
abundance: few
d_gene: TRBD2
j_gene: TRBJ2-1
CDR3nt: TGTGCCAGCACTCACGGGACTAGCGGGAGTAATGAGCAGTTCTTC
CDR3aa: CASTHGTSGSNEQFF

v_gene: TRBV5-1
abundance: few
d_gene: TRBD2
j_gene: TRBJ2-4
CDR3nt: TGCGCCAGCAGCTTCACTAGCGGATTAAACATTCAGTACTTC
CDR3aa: CASSFTSGLNIQYF

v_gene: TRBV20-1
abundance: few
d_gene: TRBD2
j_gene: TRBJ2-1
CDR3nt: TGCAGTGCTAGTCGGCTAGCGGCGACCTACAATGAGCAGTTCTTC
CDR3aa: CSASRLAATYNEQFF

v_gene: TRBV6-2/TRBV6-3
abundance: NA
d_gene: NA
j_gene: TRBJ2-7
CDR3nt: TGTGCCAGCAGTTACTTTACCTCCGGAACCTACGAGCAGTACTTC
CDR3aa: CASSYFTSGTYEQYF

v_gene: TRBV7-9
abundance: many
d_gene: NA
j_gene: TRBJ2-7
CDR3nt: TGTGCCAGCAGCCACCTACTTTGGGGCGCCTCCTACGAGCAGTACTTC
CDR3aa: CASSHLLWGASYEQYF

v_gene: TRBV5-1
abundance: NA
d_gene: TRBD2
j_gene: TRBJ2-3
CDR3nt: TGCGCCAGCAGCTTGAGGGCTAGCGGGAATGCAGATACGCAGTATTTT
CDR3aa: CASSLRASGNADTQYF

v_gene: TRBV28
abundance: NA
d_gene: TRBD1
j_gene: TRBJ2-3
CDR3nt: TGTGCCAGCAGTTTTCTCCGACAGGGGGCAACAGATACGCAGTATTTT
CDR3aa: CASSFLRQGATDTQYF

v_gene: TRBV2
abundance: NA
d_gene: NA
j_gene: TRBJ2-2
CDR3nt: TGTGCCAGCAGTGAAGGGACTCGTACCGGGGAGCTGTTTTTT
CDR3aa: CASSEGTRTGELFF

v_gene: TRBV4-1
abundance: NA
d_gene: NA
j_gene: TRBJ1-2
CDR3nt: TGCGCCAGCAGCCAAGAAGTTGGCCGGAACTATGGCTACACCTTC
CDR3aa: CASSQEVGRNYGYTF

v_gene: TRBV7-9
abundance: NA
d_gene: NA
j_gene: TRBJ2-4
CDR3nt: TGTGCCAGCAGCCCAGGGACGCAGCTAGCCAAAAACATTCAGTACTTC
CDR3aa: CASSPGTQLAKNIQYF

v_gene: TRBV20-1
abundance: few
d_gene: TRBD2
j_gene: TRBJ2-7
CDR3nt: TGCAGTGCTGCCCCGTGGGGGGGGGAGTCCTACGAGCAGTACTTC
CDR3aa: CSAAPWGGESYEQYF

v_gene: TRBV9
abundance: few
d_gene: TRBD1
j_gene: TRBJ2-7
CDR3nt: TGTGCCAGCAACCCCGCCGGGACAGGGGGCGAGCAGTACTTC
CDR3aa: CASNPAGTGGEQYF

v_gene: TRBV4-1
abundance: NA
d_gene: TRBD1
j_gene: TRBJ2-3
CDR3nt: TGTGCCAGCAGCTTACGGGTCGGGACAGGGGATACGCAGTATTTT
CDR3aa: CASSLRVGTGDTQYF

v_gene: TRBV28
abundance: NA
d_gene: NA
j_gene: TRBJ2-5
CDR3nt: TGTGCCAGCAGTTTAGGACTACAAGAGACCCAGAACTTC
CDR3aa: CASSLGLQETQNF

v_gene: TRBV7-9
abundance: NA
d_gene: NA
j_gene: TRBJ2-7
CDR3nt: TGTGCCACCCGTAACAGGGACGCCTACGAGCAGTACTTC
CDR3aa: CATRNRDAYEQYF

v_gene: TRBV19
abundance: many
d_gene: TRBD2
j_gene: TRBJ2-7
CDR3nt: TGTGCCAGTAGTCCTGGGACTAGCGGGAGGGCGCGCTACGAGCAGTACTTC
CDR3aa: CASSPGTSGRARYEQYF

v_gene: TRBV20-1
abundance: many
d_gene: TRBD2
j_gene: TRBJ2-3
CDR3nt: TGCAGTGCTAGAGACCCTAGCGGTCCTAGCACAGATACGCAGTATTTT
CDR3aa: CSARDPSGPSTDTQYF

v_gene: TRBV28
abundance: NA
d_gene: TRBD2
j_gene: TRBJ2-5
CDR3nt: TGTGCCAGCAGTCGCCAAGTAGCGGGAGATGCGTACTTC
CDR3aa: CASSRQVAGDAYF

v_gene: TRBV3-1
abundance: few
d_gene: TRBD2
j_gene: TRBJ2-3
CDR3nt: TGTGCCAGCAGCTACGACCGACTAGCGGGATCCGTGGAGCAGTATTTT
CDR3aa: CASSYDRLAGSVEQYF

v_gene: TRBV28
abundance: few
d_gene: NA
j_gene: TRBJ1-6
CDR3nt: TGTGCCAGCAGTTCAGGTCTTAATTCACCCCTCCACTTT
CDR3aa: CASSSGLNSPLHF

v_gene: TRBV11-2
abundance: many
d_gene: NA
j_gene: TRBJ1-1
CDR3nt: TGTGCCAGCGGGGGATGGAACACTGAAGCTTTCTTT
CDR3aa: CASGGWNTEAFF

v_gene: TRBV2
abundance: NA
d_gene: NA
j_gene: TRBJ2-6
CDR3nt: TGTGCCAGCAGTTTACAGCAGGGGGGGGGGCTCTTGGGGGCCAACGTCCTGACTTTC
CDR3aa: CASSLQQGGGLLGANVLTF

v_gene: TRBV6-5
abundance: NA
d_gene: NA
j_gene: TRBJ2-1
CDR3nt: TGTGCCAGCAGTTCCGGGCGGGAGCAGTTCTTC
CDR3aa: CASSSGREQFF

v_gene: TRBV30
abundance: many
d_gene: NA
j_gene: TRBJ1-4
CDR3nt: TGTGCCTGGAGTGCGGGGGCGCAGGGGTGGGCTGAAAAACTGTTTTTT
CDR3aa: CAWSAGAQGWAEKLFF

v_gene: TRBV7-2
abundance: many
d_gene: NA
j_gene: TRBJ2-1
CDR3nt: TGTGCCAGCAGCTTAGGTAGGGGGAATCGCAATGAGCAGTTCTTC
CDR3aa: CASSLGRGNRNEQFF